The following is a T cell receptor beta chain sequence with its context. Its specificity is not known. One entry per CDR3 protein, called by TCRdb with MiXCR from the 5' RACE reads. The sample holds approximately 410,000 distinct CDR3 sequences, around 18% seen once. The data were taken from a study of identical twins. The study's findings and limits: High-abundance cord blood beta clonotypes had fewer insertions; memory repertoires showed none. Weaker excess twin sharing was observed in beta out-of-frame sequences. Modelling approaches yielded underestimates of out-of-frame TCR alpha sharing between monozygotic twins.

V was trimmed by 7 bases and J by 4 bases, leaving 15 bases between them. CDR3 size: 14 residues. CDR1 is SGHRS and CDR2 is YFSETQ in the germline V gene. This sequence originates from a man aged 45-65 years in good health. The material sequenced was naive T cells sorted from blood. V and J are TRBV5-1 and TRBJ2-1, with D tentatively TRBD1 or TRBD2 (5 bases each). CDR3 nucleotides: TGCGCCAGCGAAAAGGGAGACAGTTACAATGAGCAGTTCTTC. It codes for CASEKGDSYNEQFF.